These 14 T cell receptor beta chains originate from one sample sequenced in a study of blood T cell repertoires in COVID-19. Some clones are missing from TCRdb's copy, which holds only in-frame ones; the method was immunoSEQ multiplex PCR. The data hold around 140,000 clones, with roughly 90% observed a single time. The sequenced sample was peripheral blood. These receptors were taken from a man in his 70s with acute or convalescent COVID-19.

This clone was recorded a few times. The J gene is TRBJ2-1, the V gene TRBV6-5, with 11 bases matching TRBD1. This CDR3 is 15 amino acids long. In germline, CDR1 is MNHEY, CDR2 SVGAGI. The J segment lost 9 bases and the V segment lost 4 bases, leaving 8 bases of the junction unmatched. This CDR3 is CASSSQDRGQVEQFF. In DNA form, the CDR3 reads TGTGCCAGCAGTTCTCAGGACAGGGGGCAAGTTGAGCAGTTCTTC.

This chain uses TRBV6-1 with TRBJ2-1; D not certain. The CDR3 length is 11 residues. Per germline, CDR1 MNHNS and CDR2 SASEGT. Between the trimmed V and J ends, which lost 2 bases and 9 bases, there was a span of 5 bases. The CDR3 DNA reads TGTGCCAGCAGTGAAATCGTTGAGCAGTTCTTC. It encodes CASSEIVEQFF.

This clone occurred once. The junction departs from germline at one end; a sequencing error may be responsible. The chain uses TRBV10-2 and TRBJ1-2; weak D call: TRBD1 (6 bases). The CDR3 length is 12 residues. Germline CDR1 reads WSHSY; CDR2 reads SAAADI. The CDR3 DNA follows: TGCGCCAGCGGCGAGGGGGACTATGGCTACACCTTT. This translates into CASGEGDYGYTF.

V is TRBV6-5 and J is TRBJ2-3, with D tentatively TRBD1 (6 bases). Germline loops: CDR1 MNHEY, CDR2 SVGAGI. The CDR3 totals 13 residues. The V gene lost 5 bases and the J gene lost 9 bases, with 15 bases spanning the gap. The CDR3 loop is CASSIRQAQTQYF. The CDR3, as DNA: TGTGCCAGCAGTATTCGACAGGCCCAAACGCAGTATTTT.

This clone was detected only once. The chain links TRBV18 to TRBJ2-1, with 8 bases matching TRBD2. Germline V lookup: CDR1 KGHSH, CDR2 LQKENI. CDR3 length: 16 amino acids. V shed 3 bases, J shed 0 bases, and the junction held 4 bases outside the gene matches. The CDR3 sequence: CASSPGSGSSYNEQFF. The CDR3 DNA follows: TGTGCCAGCTCACCCGGGAGCGGGAGCTCCTACAATGAGCAGTTCTTC.

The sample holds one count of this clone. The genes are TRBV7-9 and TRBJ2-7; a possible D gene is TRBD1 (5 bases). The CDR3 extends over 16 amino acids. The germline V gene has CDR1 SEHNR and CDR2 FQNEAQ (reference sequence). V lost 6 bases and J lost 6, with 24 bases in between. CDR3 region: CASSPSGGLGAFEQYF. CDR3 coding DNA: TGTGCCAGCAGTCCCTCCGGTGGGCTAGGGGCCTTCGAGCAGTACTTC.

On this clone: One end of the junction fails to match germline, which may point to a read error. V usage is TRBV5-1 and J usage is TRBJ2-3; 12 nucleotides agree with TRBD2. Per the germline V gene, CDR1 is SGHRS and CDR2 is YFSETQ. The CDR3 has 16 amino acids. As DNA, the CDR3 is TGCGACAGCAGCTTTGGACTAGCGGGGCGCACAGATACGCAGTATTTT. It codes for CDSSFGLAGRTDTQYF.

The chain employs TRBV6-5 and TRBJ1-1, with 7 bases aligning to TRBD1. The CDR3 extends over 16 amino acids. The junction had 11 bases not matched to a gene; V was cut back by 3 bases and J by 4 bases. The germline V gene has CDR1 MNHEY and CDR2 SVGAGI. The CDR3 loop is CASSYDAGGWGTEAFF. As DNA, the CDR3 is TGTGCCAGCAGTTATGACGCAGGGGGTTGGGGCACTGAAGCTTTCTTT.

CDR3 loop: CASSHPERPYYGYTF. CDR3 coding DNA: TGCGCCAGCAGCCACCCTGAGCGGCCCTACTATGGCTACACCTTC. The gene calls are TRBV5-1 and TRBJ1-2; the D is unclear. Germline V gene sequence: CDR1 SGHRS, CDR2 YFSETQ. This CDR3 contains 15 residues. The V end lost 4 bases, the J end lost 3 bases, and 16 bases lay between the germline ends.

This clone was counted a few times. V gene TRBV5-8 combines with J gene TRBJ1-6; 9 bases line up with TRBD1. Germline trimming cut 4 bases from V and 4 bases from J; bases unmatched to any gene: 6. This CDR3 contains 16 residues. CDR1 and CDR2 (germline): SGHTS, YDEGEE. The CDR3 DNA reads TGTGCCAGCAGCCCAGGACAGGGGCTTTATAATTCACCCCTCCACTTT. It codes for CASSPGQGLYNSPLHF.

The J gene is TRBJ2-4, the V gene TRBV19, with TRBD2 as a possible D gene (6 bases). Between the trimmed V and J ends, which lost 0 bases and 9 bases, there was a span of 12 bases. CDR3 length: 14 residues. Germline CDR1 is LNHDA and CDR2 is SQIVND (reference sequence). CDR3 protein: CASSIEGGRSIQYF. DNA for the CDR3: TGTGCCAGTAGTATAGAGGGGGGAAGGAGCATTCAGTACTTC.

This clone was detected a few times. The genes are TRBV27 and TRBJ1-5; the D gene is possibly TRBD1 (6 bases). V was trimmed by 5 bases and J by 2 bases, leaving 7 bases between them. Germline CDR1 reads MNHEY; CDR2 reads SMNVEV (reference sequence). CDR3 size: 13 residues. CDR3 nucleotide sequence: TGTGCCAGCAGTCCAGGGGGCAATCAGCCCCAGCATTTT. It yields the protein CASSPGGNQPQHF.

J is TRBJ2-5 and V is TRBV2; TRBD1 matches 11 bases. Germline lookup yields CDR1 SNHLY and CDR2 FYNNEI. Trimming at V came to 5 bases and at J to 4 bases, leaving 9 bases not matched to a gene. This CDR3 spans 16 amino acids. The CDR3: CASSPAGQGAGETQYF. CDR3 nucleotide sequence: TGTGCCAGCAGTCCCGCAGGACAGGGGGCGGGAGAGACCCAGTACTTC.

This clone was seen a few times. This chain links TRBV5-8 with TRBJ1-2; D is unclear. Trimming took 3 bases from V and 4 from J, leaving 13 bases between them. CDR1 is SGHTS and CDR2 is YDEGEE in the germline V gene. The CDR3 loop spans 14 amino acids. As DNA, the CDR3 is TGTGCCAGCAGCTGGAGCGGAGGGAGCTATGGCTACACCTTC. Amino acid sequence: CASSWSGGSYGYTF.